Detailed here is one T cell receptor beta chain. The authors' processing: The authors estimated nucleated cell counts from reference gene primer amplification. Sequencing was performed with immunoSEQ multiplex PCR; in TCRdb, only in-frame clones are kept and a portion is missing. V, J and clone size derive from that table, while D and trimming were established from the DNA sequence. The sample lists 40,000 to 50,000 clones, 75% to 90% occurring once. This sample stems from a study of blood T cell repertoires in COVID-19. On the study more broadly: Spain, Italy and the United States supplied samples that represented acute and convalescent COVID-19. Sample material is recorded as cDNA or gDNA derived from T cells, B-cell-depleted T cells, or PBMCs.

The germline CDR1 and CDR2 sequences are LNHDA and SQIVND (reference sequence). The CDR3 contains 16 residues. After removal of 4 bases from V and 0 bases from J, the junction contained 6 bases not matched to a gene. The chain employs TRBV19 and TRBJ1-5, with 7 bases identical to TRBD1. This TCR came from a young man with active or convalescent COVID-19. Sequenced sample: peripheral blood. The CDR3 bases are TGTGCCAGTAGTAGAGTGACAGGGAGTAGCAATCAGCCCCAGCATTTT. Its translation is CASSRVTGSSNQPQHF.